The present entry profiles one TCR beta chain with its context. It lacks a known antigen. No base quality information exists; no much larger clone differs at one position. The CDR3 goes from the cysteine to the phenylalanine over 14 residues. The kept DNA is CDR3 alone, 42 bases in frame from the first base. Germline trimming amounts to 5 bases on V and 5 bases on J, with 4 as the count of junction bases outside the gene matches. CDR1 SGHRS and CDR2 YFSETQ are derived from the germline V gene. What this sample's treatment or condition label stands for: live attenuated yellow fever vaccine strain. At each blood-draw timepoint, two biological replicates of bulk PBMCs were obtained. A standard Ficoll-Paque protocol was used to isolate PBMCs from peripheral blood. RNA was extracted with TriZol from bulk PBMCs, CD4 and CD8 fractions, and dextramer-positive and dextramer-negative fractions. The data derive from a study of T cells after yellow fever vaccination (dated by TCRdb to between 2018 and 2020). Describing the broader study: Libraries from fractions with low cell numbers were prepared with the SMART-Seq v4 Ultra Low Input RNA kit. To follow T-cell clones before and after primary and booster YFV17D yellow fever vaccination, bulk TCR alpha and beta repertoires were sequenced over time. Bulk PBMC replicates and cell subsets were isolated from blood drawn at multiple timepoints before and after both primary and secondary immunization. Two healthy male donors, one aged 18 to 30 and one aged 30 to 40 years, made up the cohort. Study-wide findings and limitations: Because abundant contaminating clonotypes from the bulk population could be contained in FACS-sorted repertoires, computational filtering was required. Most clones expanded after primary vaccination were re-detected after the booster (96% of CD4 and about 88% of CD8), suggesting broad memory maintenance. Only two donors were included in the study, so the extent to which the findings can be generalized is limited. A small share of clonotypes occurred in both CD4 and CD8 compartments, likely arising from convergent recombination. Compared with the primary T-cell response, the secondary T-cell response was faster but weaker, reaching its peak on day 5 rather than on day 15.

TCR cDNA was made using 5'RACE template switching, a step that added a universal primer site and unique molecular identifiers. cDNA synthesis was primed from both the TCR alpha and TCR beta constant segments. Libraries were amplified in two PCR steps, with sample barcodes and sequencing adapters added in the second step. Sequencing of libraries was performed on Illumina HiSeq 2500 (2x100 bp) or NovaSeq (2x150 bp). The study's own analysis went as follows. Demultiplexing of reads and collapsing into UMI consensus sequences were performed with MIGEC, and V(D)J alignment was carried out with MiXCR. Vaccine-responding clonotypes were defined with edgeR using replicate PBMC samples, requiring FDR below 0.01 and a log2 fold change above 5 up to day 15. Each bulk clonotype was labeled CD4 or CD8 based on which sequenced repertoire, CD4 or CD8, contained the clonotype at higher abundance. The public reads were quality trimmed at Q25 with fastp and then assembled into clones with MiXCR by TCRdb, keeping productive beta chains. Each entry merges the rows of one CDR3 protein and shows their most common DNA and genes. TCRdb's processing, not the authors', yielded these V and J calls. This sample comprises about 500,000 distinct CDR3 sequences, about a sixth of them detected only once. Roughly 17% of the sample is in the top ten clones.

The clonotype originates from a young man who received the YFV17D yellow fever vaccine. The V and J genes are TRBV5-1 and TRBJ2-5, with TRBD2 matching 12 junction bases. Sample: PBMCs, taken more than 4 days after the first yellow fever vaccination. The CDR3 region has the sequence CASSGLAGTETQYF. The DNA sequence follows: TGCGCCAGCAGTGGACTAGCGGGGACGGAGACCCAGTACTTC.